The following is a T cell receptor (beta chain) sequence with its context. These data are taken from a study of control samples from healthy donors and cancer patients. Sequenced by immunoSEQ multiplex PCR; TCRdb stores in-frame clones only, minus some. The sample includes about 170,000 clones, around 90% seen only once; the top ten take around 2%. This clonotype was obtained from a woman aged 40 to 50 in good health. The sequencing input was blood.

DNA for the CDR3: TGTGCCAGCAGTGAATTTTTTGGGGTTCCAACTAATGAAAAACTGTTTTTT. Encoded protein: CASSEFFGVPTNEKLFF. The chain couples TRBV25-1 to TRBJ1-4; D is ambiguous. V lost 1 base, J lost 0 bases, and 12 bases lay in between. The CDR3 has 17 amino acids. CDR1 and CDR2 from the germline V gene are MGHDK and SYGVNS.